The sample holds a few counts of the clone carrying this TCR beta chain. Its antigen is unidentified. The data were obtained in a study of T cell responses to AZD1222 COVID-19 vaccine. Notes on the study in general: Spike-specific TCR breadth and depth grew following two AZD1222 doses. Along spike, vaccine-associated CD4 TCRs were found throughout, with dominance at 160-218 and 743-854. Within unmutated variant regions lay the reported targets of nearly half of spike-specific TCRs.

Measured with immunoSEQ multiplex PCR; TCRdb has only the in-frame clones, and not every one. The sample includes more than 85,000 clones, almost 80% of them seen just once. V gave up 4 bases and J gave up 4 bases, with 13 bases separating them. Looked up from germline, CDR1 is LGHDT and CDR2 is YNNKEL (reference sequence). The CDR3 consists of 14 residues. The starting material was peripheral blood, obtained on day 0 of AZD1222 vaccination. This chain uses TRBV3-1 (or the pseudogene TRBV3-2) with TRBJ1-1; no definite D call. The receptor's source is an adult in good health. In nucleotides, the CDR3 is TGTGCCAGCAGCCCCCAGGCCTCCTTCACTGAAGCTTTCTTT. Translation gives CASSPQASFTEAFF.